This T cell receptor beta chain was profiled in a study of cytomegalovirus exposure and HLA in healthy donors. Worth noting for this clone: Antigen specificity is unknown.

The PCR had 60 Vbeta and 13 Jbeta primers. The method was immunoSEQ multiplex PCR; TCRdb's version includes in-frame clones alone and lacks a portion of them. The specimen's table records about 210,000 clones. Overall study results and limits: Within the data, a cluster of highly shared sequence variants was likely a sequencing artifact. Differences between HLA loci emerged in a later analysis of TCR association rates, with DRB1 most and HLA-C fewest. Cytomegalovirus association was assigned to 150 to 200 TCR beta chains.

Sequencing input: PBMCs. This sequence originates from a woman under 40 in good health and CMV-seropositive.

This CDR3 reads CASSFTGDGGNEQFF. In DNA, the CDR3 is TGCGCCAGCAGCTTCACGGGAGACGGGGGCAATGAGCAGTTCTTC. V usage is TRBV5-1 and J usage is TRBJ2-1, with D tentatively TRBD2 (6 bases). The germline V and J ends were trimmed by 2 bases and 6 bases, with 15 bases remaining between them. Germline V gene lookup returns CDR1 SGHRS and CDR2 YFSETQ. The CDR3 length is 15 residues.